This T cell receptor beta chain was captured by sequencing in a study of cytomegalovirus exposure and HLA in healthy donors. General study points: Later analysis identified a missense DCLRE1C variant that was linked to TCR beta V- and J-gene trimming.

The germline CDR1 and CDR2 sequences are SGHDT and YYEEEE. The CDR3 spans 15 residues. The PCR ran on 60 Vbeta and 13 Jbeta primers. Libraries were prepared by immunoSEQ multiplex PCR; TCRdb keeps only in-frame clonotypes and omits some of them. The repertoire consists of 150,000 to 250,000 clones, with roughly 72% occurring once and the leading ten covering approximately 2.1%. Comment on this clone: Its antigen remains unidentified.

This chain uses TRBV5-6 with TRBJ2-5; 11 bases are a match to TRBD1. The tail of the sequence fits TRBJ2-7 better, so the J call may be wrong. Sequencing used PBMCs. The source of this sequence is a man aged 30 to 45 in good health and CMV-seronegative. The DNA for the CDR3 is TGTGCCAGCAGCATACCCGGGACAGGGGGTGCCGAGCAGTACTTC. Its protein product is CASSIPGTGGAEQYF.